Listed below are T cell receptor beta chains from one sample, sequenced in a study of cytomegalovirus exposure and HLA in healthy donors. Measured with immunoSEQ multiplex PCR; TCRdb has only the in-frame clones, and not every one. The sample records roughly 38,000 clones, roughly 90% being singletons. The specimen sequenced was PBMCs. The receptors come from a woman under 30 in good health and CMV-seronegative. Each CDR3 is given without its conserved first and last residue.

V gene	J gene	CDR3 protein
TRBV28	TRBJ2-7	ASTGTSGSYSYEQY
TRBV28	TRBJ1-1	ASSSGSPFMNTEAF
TRBV9	TRBJ1-1	ASSVAGTEAF
TRBV4-1	TRBJ2-1	ASSQGPAGHSYNEQF
TRBV7-2	TRBJ2-3	ASSQGSGGIDTQY
TRBV19	TRBJ2-1	ASSGRGPRGGRVF
TRBV6-5	TRBJ2-5	ASSYSKGVWGETQY
TRBV2	TRBJ2-5	ASSELGGMGFETQY
TRBV12-5	TRBJ2-5	ASGLGQSPQETQY
TRBV7-3	TRBJ2-3	ASSLMGEADTQY
TRBV19	TRBJ2-7	ASSAGGGSGEQY
TRBV19	TRBJ2-7	ASSLTRDTGYEQY
TRBV6-1	TRBJ2-7	ASSEIWGTGQSEQY
TRBV5-1	TRBJ1-1	ASSFRGFPGQGLTEAF
TRBV11-2	TRBJ2-7	ASSLDSGQTFTYEQY
TRBV9	TRBJ2-1	ASSLASGNYNEQF
TRBV29-1	TRBJ1-4	SALGQANEKLF
TRBV9	TRBJ1-2	ASSVRTDDGYT
TRBV4-3	TRBJ2-5	ASSQDYREASETQY
TRBV7-9	TRBJ2-7	ASSSGTGDEQY
TRBV7-8	TRBJ2-7	ASSFGTYAYEQY
TRBV5-8	TRBJ1-4	ASSPGQGVATNEKLF
TRBV7-6	TRBJ1-3	ASSLQGNTIY
TRBV5-6	TRBJ2-5	ASSLTGGRETQY
TRBV25-1	TRBJ2-1	ASGTRDRAYNEQF
TRBV30	TRBJ2-7	AWSRGQGVYEQY
TRBV18	TRBJ2-3	ASSPGTGSADTQY
TRBV7-9	TRBJ2-4	ASSYRDRTTLGAKNIQY
TRBV28	TRBJ1-3	ASSLFTGTDSGNTIY
TRBV29-1	TRBJ2-2	SVEGLDDTGELF
TRBV6-5	TRBJ1-1	ASSYWPVSGTEAF
TRBV4-2	TRBJ2-7	ASSQSFQRERLEQY
TRBV7-9	TRBJ2-2	ASSLPPAAYTGELF
TRBV11-3	TRBJ2-5	ASSRMSQETQY
TRBV6-6	TRBJ1-1	ASSFKEGAITEAF
TRBV29-1	TRBJ2-1	STDDRVIDEQF
TRBV28	TRBJ2-5	ASSLAGGNQETQY
TRBV10-2	TRBJ2-5	ASTDGLAGGILQETQY
TRBV30	TRBJ2-1	AWSRTSGSYNEQF
TRBV6-5	TRBJ2-7	ASSYDTSLYEQY
TRBV5-4	TRBJ2-7	ASRLDSGSDEQY
TRBV18	TRBJ2-5	ASSDTGAGKETQY
TRBV19	TRBJ2-7	ASSISRQGATYEQY
TRBV14	TRBJ2-1	ASSRSSGTYNEQF
TRBV13	TRBJ1-4	ASSLGGARMESRLF
TRBV9	TRBJ2-3	ASSVVSLEREFTDTQY
TRBV28	TRBJ2-7	ASIDSPGLAYEQY
TRBV5-3	TRBJ1-5	ARSSRTGENSNQSQH
TRBV28	TRBJ2-4	ASSKPGLAAKNIQY
TRBV11-2	TRBJ1-5	ASSPSDQDSNQPQH
TRBV7-3	TRBJ2-5	ASSPKQGLAVYRETQY